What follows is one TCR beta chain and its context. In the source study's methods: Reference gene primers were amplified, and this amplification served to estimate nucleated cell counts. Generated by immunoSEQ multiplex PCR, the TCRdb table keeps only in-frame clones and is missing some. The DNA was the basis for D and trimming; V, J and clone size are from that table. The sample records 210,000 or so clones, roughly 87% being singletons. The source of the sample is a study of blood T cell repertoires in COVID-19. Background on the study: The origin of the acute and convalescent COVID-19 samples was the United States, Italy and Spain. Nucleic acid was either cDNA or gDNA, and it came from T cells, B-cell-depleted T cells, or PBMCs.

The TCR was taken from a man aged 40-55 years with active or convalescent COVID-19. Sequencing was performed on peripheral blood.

CDR3 in amino acids: CASSSPFQDRLRSYEQYF. For the CDR3, the DNA is TGCGCCAGCAGCTCCCCATTCCAGGACAGGCTTCGCTCCTACGAGCAGTACTTC. The J gene is TRBJ2-7, the V gene TRBV5-1; the match to TRBD1 covers 7 bases. The J segment lost 0 bases and the V segment lost 3 bases, leaving 15 bases of the junction unmatched. This CDR3 is built from 18 residues. The V gene's germline CDR1 is SGHRS and CDR2 YFSETQ.